The rows below give T cell receptor beta chains drawn from one sample of a study of blood T cells in healthy people across ages. MiXCR, applied by TCRdb to the 5' RACE reads, yields one record per CDR3 protein. The profile shows about 1.1 million distinct CDR3 sequences, around two fifths of them singletons. The material sequenced was blood. These receptors came from a young man in good health. CDR3s include the opening cysteine and the closing phenylalanine or tryptophan. The D gene is left open where the match is weak. Size is omitted from some rows. Given values are once, few, many or a class for expanded clones.

v_call,d_call,cdr3_length,j_call,clone_size,cdr3_nt,cdr3_aa
TRBV7-9,NA,16,TRBJ1-4,NA,TGTGCCAGCAGCTTAGCGCTTGGAGGGGCCGGGGAAAAACTGTTTTTT,CASSLALGGAGEKLFF
TRBV5-6,NA,15,TRBJ2-2,NA,TGTGCCAGCACCTGGGGGACCTCGAACACCGGGGAGCTGTTTTTT,CASTWGTSNTGELFF
TRBV24-1,TRBD1,14,TRBJ2-1,NA,TGTGCCACCTGTGGACAGGGAGGAGACAATGAGCAGTTCTTC,CATCGQGGDNEQFF
TRBV20-1,NA,15,TRBJ1-5,NA,TGCAGTGCTAGGGAAATCCGGGACACCAATCAGCCCCAGCATTTT,CSAREIRDTNQPQHF
TRBV20-1,NA,18,TRBJ1-1,NA,TGCAGTGCTAGAGCCGAGGTCAGCCAGCCTCGCATGAACACTGAAGCTTTCTTT,CSARAEVSQPRMNTEAFF
TRBV2,NA,15,TRBJ2-1,NA,TGTGCCAGCAGTGAAGGGGCAGCCTCCTACAATGAGCAGTTCTTC,CASSEGAASYNEQFF
TRBV12-3/TRBV12-4,TRBD2,14,TRBJ2-1,few,TGTGCCAGCATCCTGACTAGCGGGGGCAATGAGCAGTTCTTC,CASILTSGGNEQFF
TRBV7-9,NA,12,TRBJ2-5,few,TGTGCCAGCAGCCGGTTCCGTAAGACCCAGTACTTC,CASSRFRKTQYF
TRBV20-1,NA,14,TRBJ2-1,NA,TGCAGTGCTCCGCGCGCCGGCTCCTACAATGAGCAGTTCTTC,CSAPRAGSYNEQFF
TRBV5-1,NA,15,TRBJ1-2,NA,TGCGCCAGCAGCGAGCCCGGGGCTAAAAACTATGGCTACACCTTC,CASSEPGAKNYGYTF
TRBV5-1,NA,16,TRBJ2-1,NA,TGCGCCAGCAGCCTCTACGCAGGGACCTTCTACAATGAGCAGTTCTTC,CASSLYAGTFYNEQFF
TRBV7-6,TRBD1,16,TRBJ2-7,NA,TGTGCCAGCAGCATCTCCTCGGGACAGGTGTGGTACGAGCAGTACTTC,CASSISSGQVWYEQYF
TRBV10-2,NA,13,TRBJ1-2,NA,TGCGCCAGCAGTGACCAGGGAGCCTATGGCTACACCTTC,CASSDQGAYGYTF
TRBV4-1,TRBD2,16,TRBJ2-7,few,TGCGCCAGCAGCCAAGATTGGCCTAGCGGGGCCTACGAGCAGTACTTC,CASSQDWPSGAYEQYF
TRBV6-2/TRBV6-3,TRBD2,14,TRBJ2-7,NA,TGTGCCAGCAGTTACGACGGGGGGAGGGGTGAGCAGTACTTC,CASSYDGGRGEQYF
TRBV20-1,TRBD1,14,TRBJ2-3,NA,TGCAGTGCTTTGGACAGGGCCAGCACAGATACGCAGTATTTT,CSALDRASTDTQYF
TRBV4-1,NA,17,TRBJ2-2,few,TGCGCCAGCAGCCAGCTTAGGGGGGGTACGAACACCGGGGAGCTGTTTTTT,CASSQLRGGTNTGELFF
TRBV3-1,TRBD1,16,TRBJ1-2,NA,TGTGCCAGCAGCCACGGCCTCGGGACAGGGGGCTATGGCTACACCTTC,CASSHGLGTGGYGYTF
TRBV4-1,NA,14,TRBJ1-1,few,TGCGCCAGCAGCCAACCCGGAACCAACACTGAAGCTTTCTTT,CASSQPGTNTEAFF
TRBV10-2,NA,14,TRBJ1-4,NA,TGCGCCAGCGGCCAGGGTTTAGGGGGTGAAAAACTGTTTTTT,CASGQGLGGEKLFF